The 24 T cell receptor beta chains below all came from one sample that was sequenced in a study of blood T cell repertoires in COVID-19. The data were produced by immunoSEQ multiplex PCR, yet TCRdb's version contains in-frame clones alone and is incomplete. The table includes roughly 160,000 clones, roughly 89% detected once. The source material was peripheral blood. These receptors were collected from a woman aged 65 to 85 with COVID-19, enrolled during active disease.

This clone was recorded once. CDR3 nucleotides: TGTGCCAGCAGCTTCGACACGCAAGTTGAGCAGTTCTTC. Encoded protein: CASSFDTQVEQFF. The rearrangement joins TRBV5-5 to TRBJ2-1; D remains ambiguous. This CDR3 comprises 13 residues. V was cut by 2 bases and J by 9 bases, with 12 bases left in between. Germline V gives CDR1 SGHKS, CDR2 YYEKEE (reference sequence).

The rearrangement uses TRBV28 and TRBJ2-1; D is possibly TRBD1 (6 bases). CDR1 is MDHEN, CDR2 SYDVKM, per germline. This CDR3 spans 15 amino acids. The V end was cut by 5 bases, the J end by 5 bases, with 16 bases between. This CDR3 reads CASSPTPPGDNEQFF. In DNA form, the CDR3 reads TGTGCCAGCAGTCCCACCCCCCCAGGGGACAATGAGCAGTTCTTC.

The gene calls are TRBV18 and TRBJ1-2, with 11 bases identical to TRBD1. The CDR3 covers 15 residues. V dropped 3 bases and J dropped 4; count of bases not matched to a gene: 4. CDR1 KGHSH and CDR2 LQKENI come from the germline V gene. In nucleotides, the CDR3 is TGTGCCAGCTCACCCAATGGACAGGGGGCCTATGGCTACACCTTC. The encoded protein is CASSPNGQGAYGYTF.

This clone was counted once. This chain uses TRBV10-1 with TRBJ2-3; no reliable D call. Per germline, CDR1 WNHNN and CDR2 SYGVQD (reference sequence). The CDR3 covers 15 residues. Deletions cut 0 bases from V and 4 bases from J, with 11 bases between. CDR3 sequence reads: CASSESERPADTQYF. In DNA, the CDR3 is TGCGCCAGCAGTGAGTCGGAGAGACCGGCAGATACGCAGTATTTT.

The chain uses TRBV10-2 and TRBJ1-1; D not certain. Germline V gene data show CDR1 as WSHSY and CDR2 as SAAADI. With 6 bases removed from V and 8 bases from J, the gap between germline ends came to 13 bases. This CDR3 spans 12 amino acids. As DNA, the CDR3 is TGCGCCAGCAGCCGAGGGCAAGGCGAAGCTTTCTTT. Translating it yields CASSRGQGEAFF.

The chain joins TRBV3-1 (or the pseudogene TRBV3-2) to TRBJ2-2; weak D call: TRBD1 (5 bases). This CDR3 region has 14 residues. Trimming cost V 3 bases and J 6 bases, with 11 bases left between them. Germline CDR1 and CDR2: LGHDT and YNNKEL (reference sequence). The CDR3 DNA sequence: TGTGCCAGCAGCCAGGGGCCTCGACCCGGGGAGCTGTTTTTT. It translates to CASSQGPRPGELFF.

This chain links TRBV7-6 with TRBJ2-5; 12 bases agree with TRBD2. This CDR3 comprises 19 residues. Germline loops: CDR1 SGHVS, CDR2 FNYEAQ. Trimming cost V 5 bases and J 3 bases; bases outside gene matches: 16. The CDR3 spells CASSPTSGGETTLKETQYF. The CDR3 DNA is TGTGCCAGCAGCCCGACTAGCGGGGGAGAGACTACTCTAAAAGAGACCCAGTACTTC.

This chain links TRBV15 with TRBJ1-3, with D tentatively TRBD1 (6 bases). The germline V gene has CDR1 LNHNV and CDR2 YYDKDF (reference sequence). Trimming removed 5 bases at V and 0 bases at J, with 14 bases between. The CDR3 loop spans 16 amino acids. CDR3 residues: CATSGGGGNSGNTIYF. The CDR3 region has the DNA TGTGCCACCAGCGGAGGAGGGGGAAACTCTGGAAACACCATATATTTT.

The chain recombines TRBV10-3 with TRBJ2-5, with 15 nucleotides matching TRBD2. CDR3 length: 16 residues. Germline V gene data show CDR1 as ENHRY and CDR2 as SYGVKD. Trimming cost V 3 bases and J 5 bases; bases outside gene matches: 4. The CDR3 bases are TGTGCCATCAGTGATTGGACTAGCGGGGGGGTGGAGACCCAGTACTTC. Protein: CAISDWTSGGVETQYF.

The rearrangement links TRBV2 to TRBJ2-3; TRBD2 matches 13 bases. The CDR3 totals 13 residues. Unmatched junction bases numbered 4, after V lost 8 bases and J lost 8 bases. The germline gives CDR1 SNHLY, CDR2 FYNNEI. Here the CDR3 reads CASERTSGGTQYF. The CDR3 DNA is TGTGCCAGCGAACGGACTAGCGGGGGTACGCAGTATTTT.

This chain connects TRBV19 to TRBJ1-1, with TRBD1 matching over 9 bases. CDR3 length: 13 amino acids. V was clipped by 6 bases and J by 11 bases; unmatched bases: 10. Per germline, CDR1 LNHDA and CDR2 SQIVND (reference sequence). The CDR3 region has the DNA TGTGCCAGTAGACCGTTAGACAGGGGGGTTGCTTTCTTT. Amino acids: CASRPLDRGVAFF.

The chain recombines TRBV28 with TRBJ2-7; TRBD1 matches 9 bases. The CDR3 is 14 residues long. Germline CDR1 is MDHEN and CDR2 is SYDVKM. V lost 10 bases to trimming and J lost 2 bases; unmatched junction nucleotides: 9. CDR3 sequence reads: CATNVQGATYEQYF. In DNA form, the CDR3 reads TGTGCCACCAATGTACAGGGGGCTACCTACGAGCAGTACTTC.

The V and J genes are TRBV4-2 and TRBJ2-2; the match to TRBD2 covers 10 bases. The V gene end was trimmed by 0 bases and the J gene end by 5 bases; junction bases not matched to a gene: 9. This CDR3 region has 18 residues. Looked up from germline, CDR1 is LGHNA and CDR2 is YNFKEQ. The CDR3 nucleotides read TGTGCCAGCAGCCAAGATTTCTCTAGCGGGGGTTGGACCGGGGAGCTGTTTTTT. This translates into CASSQDFSSGGWTGELFF.

The chain has TRBV5-1 and TRBJ2-2; tentative D call: TRBD2 (5 bases). The V gene's germline CDR1 is SGHRS and CDR2 YFSETQ. The CDR3 has 16 residues. The V gene lost 2 bases and the J gene lost 6 bases, with 17 bases spanning the gap. The CDR3 spells CASSLSQTRSAGELFF. The CDR3 DNA reads as TGCGCCAGCAGCTTAAGTCAAACTAGATCTGCCGGGGAGCTGTTTTTT.

The V and J genes are TRBV5-6 and TRBJ1-5; the match to TRBD1 covers 7 bases. This CDR3 contains 15 residues. The germline gives CDR1 SGHDT, CDR2 YYEEEE. Germline trimming cut 1 base from V and 7 bases from J; bases unmatched to any gene: 8. The CDR3 DNA reads as TGTGCCAGCAGCTTGAACAGGGGAGGTCGACAGCCCCAGCATTTT. Encoded protein: CASSLNRGGRQPQHF.

This chain connects TRBV20-1 to TRBJ2-1; TRBD2 might be the D (5 bases). The V gene's germline CDR1 is DFQATT and CDR2 SNEGSKA (reference sequence). The CDR3 extends over 10 amino acids. Deletions cut 3 bases from V and 9 bases from J, with 6 bases between. DNA for the CDR3: TGCAGTGCTAGTCGGGGTGAGCAGTTCTTC. Its protein is CSASRGEQFF.

The J gene is TRBJ1-5, the V gene TRBV4-1; 7 bases agree with TRBD1. Germline CDR1 reads MGHRA; CDR2 reads YSYEKL. This CDR3 has 16 amino acids. V trimming: 2 bases; J trimming: 1 base; junction bases outside the gene matches: 5. CDR3 amino acids: CASSQRQGASNQPQHF. CDR3 sequence (DNA): TGCGCCAGCAGCCAACGACAGGGCGCGAGCAATCAGCCCCAGCATTTT.

The gene calls are TRBV6-4 and TRBJ1-1, with D possibly matching TRBD1 (5 bases). Germline CDR1 MRHNA, CDR2 SNTAGT. The V and J ends lost 6 bases and 1 base respectively, with 12 bases between them. This CDR3 spans 14 amino acids. The CDR3 spells CASSAYGGNTEAFF. Written as DNA, the CDR3 is TGTGCCAGCAGCGCCTACGGGGGGAACACTGAAGCTTTCTTT.

The chain couples TRBV6-5 to TRBJ2-5; 8 positions agree with TRBD1. Germline V gene sequence: CDR1 MNHEY, CDR2 SVGAGI. Trimming removed 5 bases from V and 5 bases from J; junction bases left unmatched: 10. This CDR3 contains 15 residues. The chain's CDR3 is CASSQGQARHETQYF. The CDR3 bases are TGTGCCAGCAGTCAGGGACAGGCCAGGCATGAGACCCAGTACTTC.

This clone was recorded once. The chain carries TRBV7-9 and TRBJ2-5; tentatively, D is TRBD2 (6 bases). Per germline, CDR1 SEHNR and CDR2 FQNEAQ (reference sequence). V was clipped by 2 bases and J by 1 base, with 17 bases between them. This CDR3 has 17 residues. The DNA for the CDR3 is TGTGCCAGCAGCTTACGGAGGGCAGGGCTCATCCAAGAGACCCAGTACTTC. It codes for CASSLRRAGLIQETQYF.

The chain uses TRBV6-5 and TRBJ2-7, with 9 bases matching TRBD1. This CDR3 has 13 residues. J lost 4 bases, V lost 7 bases, and 5 bases had no gene match. Germline values: CDR1 MNHEY, CDR2 SVGAGI. CDR3 region: CASTGTGSYEQYF. CDR3 DNA: TGTGCCAGCACCGGGACAGGGAGTTACGAGCAGTACTTC.

The genes are TRBV29-1 and TRBJ2-1, with no clear D. The V and J ends lost 6 bases and 3 bases respectively, with 9 bases between them. Looked up from germline, CDR1 is SQVTM and CDR2 is ANQGSEA. CDR3 length: 12 residues. CDR3 coding DNA: TGCAGCGTGGAACTACTCTACAATGAGCAGTTCTTC. Translated, it gives CSVELLYNEQFF.

In DNA form, the CDR3 reads TGTGCCTGGAGTGTTATGAGCGGGGCGGTAGATACGCAGTATTTT. Translating gives CAWSVMSGAVDTQYF. The rearrangement links TRBV30 to TRBJ2-3; 7 nucleotides line up with TRBD2. V lost 0 bases and J lost 5; bases outside the gene matches: 8. Germline V gene data show CDR1 as GTSNPN and CDR2 as SVGIG (reference sequence). The length of the CDR3 is 15 residues.

The chain has TRBV5-6 and TRBJ2-7; TRBD2 aligns across 8 bases. The CDR3 length is 15 residues. The V gene's germline CDR1 is SGHDT and CDR2 YYEEEE. The ends lost 2 bases at V and 3 bases at J; junction bases unmatched: 7. CDR3 sequence (DNA): TGTGCCAGCAGCTTCGGGGGGGAGAATATCTACGAGCAGTACTTC. Protein sequence: CASSFGGENIYEQYF.